This T cell receptor beta chain was sequenced in a study of human T cells and chemical hapten exposure. As for the study in general: Read at 6 days, the patch tests placed 0.01% DPC on the upper back.

Time point meaning: pre-sensitization, week 0. Treatment defined: therapeutic diphenylcyclopropenone sensitization with weekly scalp DPC. Trimming removed 2 bases at V and 3 bases at J, with 8 bases between. CDR1 and CDR2 (germline): DFQATT, SNEGSKA (reference sequence). The CDR3 extends over 12 amino acids. Each CDR3 protein gets one entry after TCRdb re-called the RACE reads with MiXCR. The table shows 380,000 or so distinct CDR3 sequences, with 4.5% to 7% occurring only once. Sequences were derived from whole blood, sampled in connection with sensitization to the hapten diphenylcyclopropenone (DPC). The J gene is TRBJ2-7, the V gene TRBV20-1, with D perhaps assigned TRBD1 or TRBD2 (5 bases each). The source is a woman aged 18-29 years with alopecia areata. Some clones in this sample may be carry-over from other donors' samples. The CDR3 DNA reads TGCAGTGCTAGAACAGGACTCTACGAGCAGTACTTC. Translation: CSARTGLYEQYF.